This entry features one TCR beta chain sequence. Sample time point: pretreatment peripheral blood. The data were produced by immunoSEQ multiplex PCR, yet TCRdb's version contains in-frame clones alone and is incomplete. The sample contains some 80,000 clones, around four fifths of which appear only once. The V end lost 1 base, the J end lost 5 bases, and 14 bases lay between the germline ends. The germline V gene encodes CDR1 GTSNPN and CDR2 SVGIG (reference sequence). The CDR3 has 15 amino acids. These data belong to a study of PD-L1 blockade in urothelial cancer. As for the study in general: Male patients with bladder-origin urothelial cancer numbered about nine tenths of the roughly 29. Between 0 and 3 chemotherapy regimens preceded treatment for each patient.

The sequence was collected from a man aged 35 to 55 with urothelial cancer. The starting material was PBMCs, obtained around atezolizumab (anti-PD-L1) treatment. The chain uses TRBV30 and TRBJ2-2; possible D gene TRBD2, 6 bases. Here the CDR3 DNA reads TGTGCCTGGAGTGGAGCTCGGGGGTGGACCGGGGAGCTGTTTTTT. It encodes CAWSGARGWTGELFF.